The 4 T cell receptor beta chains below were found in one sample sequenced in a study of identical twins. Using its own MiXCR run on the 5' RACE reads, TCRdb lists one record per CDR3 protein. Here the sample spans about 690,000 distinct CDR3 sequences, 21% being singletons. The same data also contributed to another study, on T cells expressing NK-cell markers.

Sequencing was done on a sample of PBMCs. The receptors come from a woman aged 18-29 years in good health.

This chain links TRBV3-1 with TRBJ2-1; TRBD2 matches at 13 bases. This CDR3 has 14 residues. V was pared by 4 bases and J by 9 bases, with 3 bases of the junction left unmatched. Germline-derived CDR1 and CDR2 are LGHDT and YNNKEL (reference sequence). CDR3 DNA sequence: TGTGCCAGCAGCCTACTAGCGGGGGGGCGTGAGCAGTTCTTC. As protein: CASSLLAGGREQFF.

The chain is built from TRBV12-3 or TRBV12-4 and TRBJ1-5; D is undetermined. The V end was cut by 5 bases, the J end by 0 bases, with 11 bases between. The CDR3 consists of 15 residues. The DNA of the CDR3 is TGTGCCAGCAGTCCCAAGTTAAATAGCAATCAGCCCCAGCATTTT. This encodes CASSPKLNSNQPQHF.

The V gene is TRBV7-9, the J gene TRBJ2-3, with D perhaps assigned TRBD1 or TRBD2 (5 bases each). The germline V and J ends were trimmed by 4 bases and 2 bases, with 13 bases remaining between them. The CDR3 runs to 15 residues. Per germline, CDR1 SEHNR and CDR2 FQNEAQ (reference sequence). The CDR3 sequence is CASSSWGRHTDTQYF. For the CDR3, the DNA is TGTGCCAGCAGCTCATGGGGACGCCACACAGATACGCAGTATTTT.

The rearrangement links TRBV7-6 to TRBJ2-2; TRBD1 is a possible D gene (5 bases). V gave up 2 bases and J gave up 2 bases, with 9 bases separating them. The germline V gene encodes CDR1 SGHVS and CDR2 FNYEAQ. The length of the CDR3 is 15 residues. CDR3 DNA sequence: TGTGCCAGCAGCTTACTTCAGGGCAACACCGGGGAGCTGTTTTTT. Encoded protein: CASSLLQGNTGELFF. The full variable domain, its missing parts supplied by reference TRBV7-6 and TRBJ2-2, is GAGVSQSPRYKVTKRGQDVALRCDPISGHVSLYWYRQALGQGPEFLTYFNYEAQQDKSGLPNDRFSAERPEGSISTLTIQRTEQRDSAMYRCASSLLQGNTGELFFGEGSRLTVL.